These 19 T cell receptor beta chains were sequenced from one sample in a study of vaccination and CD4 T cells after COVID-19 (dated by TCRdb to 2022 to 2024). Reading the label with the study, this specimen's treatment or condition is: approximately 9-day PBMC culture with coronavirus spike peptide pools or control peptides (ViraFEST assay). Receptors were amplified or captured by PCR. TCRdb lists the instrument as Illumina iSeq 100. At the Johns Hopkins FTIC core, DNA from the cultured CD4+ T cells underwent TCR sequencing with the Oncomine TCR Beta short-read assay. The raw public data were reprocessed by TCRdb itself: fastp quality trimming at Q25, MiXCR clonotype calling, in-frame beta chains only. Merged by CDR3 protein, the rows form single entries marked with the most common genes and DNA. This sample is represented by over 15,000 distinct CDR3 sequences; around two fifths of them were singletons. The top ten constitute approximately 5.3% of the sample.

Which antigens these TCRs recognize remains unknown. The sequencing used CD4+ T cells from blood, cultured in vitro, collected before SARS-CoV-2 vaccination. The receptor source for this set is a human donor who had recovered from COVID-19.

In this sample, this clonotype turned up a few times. The DNA of the CDR3 is TGTGCCAGCAGTTCCGGGACAGGGAATAGCAATCAGCCCCAGCATTTT. Its protein is CASSSGTGNSNQPQHF. The rearrangement joins TRBV27 to TRBJ1-5; 9 nucleotides line up with TRBD1. Germline values: CDR1 MNHEY, CDR2 SMNVEV (reference sequence). Trimming took 4 bases from V and 0 from J; bases not matched to a gene: 4. There are 16 residues in the CDR3.

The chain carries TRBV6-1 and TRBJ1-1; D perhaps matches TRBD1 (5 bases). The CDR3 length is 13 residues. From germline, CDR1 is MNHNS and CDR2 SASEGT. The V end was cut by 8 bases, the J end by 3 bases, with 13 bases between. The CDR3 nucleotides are TGTGCCAGCCCCGACAGAGCCCACACTGAAGCTTTCTTT. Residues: CASPDRAHTEAFF.

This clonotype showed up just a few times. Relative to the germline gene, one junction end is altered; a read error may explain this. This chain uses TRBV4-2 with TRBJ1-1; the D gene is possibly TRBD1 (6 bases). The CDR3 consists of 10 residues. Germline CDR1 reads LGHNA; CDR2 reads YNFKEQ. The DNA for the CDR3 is TGTGCCAGCAGCCAAGGGACAGTCCTTTTT. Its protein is CASSQGTVLF.

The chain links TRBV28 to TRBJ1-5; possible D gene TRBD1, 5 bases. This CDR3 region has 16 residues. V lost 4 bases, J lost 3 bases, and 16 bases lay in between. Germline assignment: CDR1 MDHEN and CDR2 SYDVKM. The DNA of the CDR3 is TGTGCCAGCAGTTCTCCGGGGGGGAGGGACAATCAGCCCCAGCATTTT. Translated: CASSSPGGRDNQPQHF.

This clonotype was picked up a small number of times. CDR3 nucleotides: TGCAGTGCTCCACCCGGCGGGGGGGTAGACCAGCCCCAGCATTTT. Translation gives CSAPPGGGVDQPQHF. The chain couples TRBV20-1 to TRBJ1-5; possibly TRBD1 for D (5 bases). V was trimmed by 5 bases and J by 7 bases, leaving 21 bases between them. The CDR3 contains 15 residues. In germline, CDR1 is DFQATT, CDR2 SNEGSKA (reference sequence).

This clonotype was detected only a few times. Here the CDR3 DNA reads TGCAGTGCTAGCGGGGGGGCCGGAGATACGCAGTATTTT. Its translation: CSASGGAGDTQYF. The genes are TRBV20-1 and TRBJ2-3; 8 bases agree with TRBD2. V lost 3 bases and J lost 5; bases outside the gene matches: 4. Per the germline V gene, CDR1 is DFQATT and CDR2 is SNEGSKA (reference sequence). The CDR3 has 13 residues.

In DNA form, the CDR3 reads TGTGCCAGCAGGGAAGGACAGCTCACTGAAGCTTTCTTT. As protein: CASREGQLTEAFF. The chain has TRBV11-3 and TRBJ1-1; TRBD1 is a possible D gene (6 bases). The germline V and J ends were trimmed by 6 bases and 4 bases, with 12 bases remaining between them. CDR3 length equals 13 residues. Germline-derived CDR1 and CDR2 are SGHNT and YENEEA.

The CDR3 DNA reads TGTGCCTGGAGGGTTTCAGATACGCAGTATTTT. Translating it yields CAWRVSDTQYF. The chain couples TRBV30 to TRBJ2-3; D remains unclear. V gave up 3 bases and J gave up 4 bases, with 5 bases separating them. This CDR3 is 11 amino acids long. The germline gives CDR1 GTSNPN, CDR2 SVGIG (reference sequence).

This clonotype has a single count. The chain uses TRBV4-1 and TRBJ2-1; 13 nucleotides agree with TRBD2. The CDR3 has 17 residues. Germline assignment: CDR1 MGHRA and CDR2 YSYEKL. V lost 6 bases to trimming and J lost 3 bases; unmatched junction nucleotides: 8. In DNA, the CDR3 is TGCGCCAGCAGTAGGGGGGGACTAGCGGGGTTCTACAATGAGCAGTTCTTC. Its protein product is CASSRGGLAGFYNEQFF.

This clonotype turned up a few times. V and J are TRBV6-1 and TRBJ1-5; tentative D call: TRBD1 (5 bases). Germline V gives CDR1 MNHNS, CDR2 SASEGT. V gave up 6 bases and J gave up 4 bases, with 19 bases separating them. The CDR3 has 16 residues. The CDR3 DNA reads TGTGCCAGCAGACCGAGACCCCAGGGCGGGAATCAGCCCCAGCATTTT. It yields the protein CASRPRPQGGNQPQHF.

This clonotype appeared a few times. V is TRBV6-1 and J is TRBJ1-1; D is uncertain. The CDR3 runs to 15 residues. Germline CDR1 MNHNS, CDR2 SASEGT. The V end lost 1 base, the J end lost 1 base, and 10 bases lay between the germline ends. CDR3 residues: CASSEEVAQNTEAFF. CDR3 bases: TGTGCCAGCAGTGAAGAGGTTGCACAGAACACTGAAGCTTTCTTT.

The DNA for the CDR3 is TGTGCCAGCAGCCCCGGACTAGCGGGAGGGGAGACCCAGTACTTC. Protein sequence: CASSPGLAGGETQYF. This chain connects TRBV7-2 to TRBJ2-5; 15 bases are shared with TRBD2. Trimming removed 5 bases from V and 5 bases from J; junction bases left unmatched: 3. Per germline, CDR1 SGHTA and CDR2 FQGNSA. This CDR3 is 15 amino acids long.

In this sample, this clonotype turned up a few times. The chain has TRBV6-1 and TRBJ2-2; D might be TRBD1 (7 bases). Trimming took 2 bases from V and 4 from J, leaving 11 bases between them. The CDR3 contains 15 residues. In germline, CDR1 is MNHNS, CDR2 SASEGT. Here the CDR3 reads CASSERRGRTGELFF. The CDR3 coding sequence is TGTGCCAGCAGTGAAAGGAGGGGGCGCACCGGGGAGCTGTTTTTT.

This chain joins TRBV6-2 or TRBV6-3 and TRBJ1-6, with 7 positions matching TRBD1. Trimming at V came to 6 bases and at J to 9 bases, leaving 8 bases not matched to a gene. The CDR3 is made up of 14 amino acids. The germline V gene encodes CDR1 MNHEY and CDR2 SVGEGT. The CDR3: CASSPGQFVSPLHF. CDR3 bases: TGTGCCAGCAGCCCGGGACAGTTTGTTTCACCCCTCCACTTT.

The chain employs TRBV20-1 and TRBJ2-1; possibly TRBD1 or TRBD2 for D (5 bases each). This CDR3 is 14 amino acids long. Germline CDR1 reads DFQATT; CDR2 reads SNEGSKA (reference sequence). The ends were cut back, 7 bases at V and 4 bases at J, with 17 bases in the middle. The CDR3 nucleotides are TGCAGTGTGCTCCGGGACGGTGTGTACAATGAGCAGTTCTTC. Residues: CSVLRDGVYNEQFF.

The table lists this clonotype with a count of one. The CDR3 loop is CASSEGGQLPSSYYGYTF. The CDR3 DNA reads as TGTGCCAGCAGCGAGGGGGGACAGTTGCCCAGCTCTTACTATGGCTACACCTTC. The V and J genes are TRBV9 and TRBJ1-2; TRBD1 matches 7 bases. Germline assignment: CDR1 SGDLS and CDR2 YYNGEE. This CDR3 has 18 residues. Trimming took 3 bases from V and 3 from J; bases not matched to a gene: 17.

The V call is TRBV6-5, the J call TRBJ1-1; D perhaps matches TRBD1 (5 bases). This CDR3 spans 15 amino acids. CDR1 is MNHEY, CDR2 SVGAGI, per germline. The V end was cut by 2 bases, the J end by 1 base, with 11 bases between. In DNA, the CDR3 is TGTGCCAGCAGTTACCAGGGTAGGTCGAACACTGAAGCTTTCTTT. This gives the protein CASSYQGRSNTEAFF.

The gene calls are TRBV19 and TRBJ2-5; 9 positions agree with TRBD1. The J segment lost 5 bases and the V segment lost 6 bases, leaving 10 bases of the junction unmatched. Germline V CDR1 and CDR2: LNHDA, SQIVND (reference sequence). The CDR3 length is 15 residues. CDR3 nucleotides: TGTGCCAGTAGGAAAACGACCGGGACAGGGGAGACCCAGTACTTC. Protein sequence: CASRKTTGTGETQYF.

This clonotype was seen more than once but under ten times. CDR3 protein: CSARDPTEIYGYTF. In DNA, the CDR3 is TGCAGTGCTAGAGATCCGACAGAAATTTATGGCTACACCTTC. The rearrangement uses TRBV20-1 and TRBJ1-2; perhaps TRBD1 as D (5 bases). This CDR3 comprises 14 residues. V lost 0 bases and J 5 bases, leaving 13 bases between the germline ends. Germline-derived CDR1 and CDR2 are DFQATT and SNEGSKA (reference sequence).